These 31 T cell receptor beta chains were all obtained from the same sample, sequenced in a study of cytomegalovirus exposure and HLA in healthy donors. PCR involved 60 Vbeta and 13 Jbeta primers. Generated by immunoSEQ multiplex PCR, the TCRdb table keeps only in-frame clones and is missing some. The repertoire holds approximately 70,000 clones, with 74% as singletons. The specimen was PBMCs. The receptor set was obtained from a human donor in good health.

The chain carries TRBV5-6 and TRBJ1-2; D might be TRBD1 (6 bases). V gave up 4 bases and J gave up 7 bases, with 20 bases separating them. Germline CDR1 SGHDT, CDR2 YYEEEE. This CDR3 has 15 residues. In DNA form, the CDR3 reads TGTGCCAGCAGCCACCAGAACAGGGTTCCGGCTGGCTACACCTTC. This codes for CASSHQNRVPAGYTF.

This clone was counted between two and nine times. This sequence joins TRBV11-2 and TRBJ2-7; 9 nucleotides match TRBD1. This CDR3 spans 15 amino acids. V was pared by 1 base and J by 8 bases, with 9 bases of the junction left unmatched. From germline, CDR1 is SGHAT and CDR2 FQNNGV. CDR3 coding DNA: TGTGCCAGCAGCTTAGTCGGGACAGGGAGTTGCAAGCAGTACTTC. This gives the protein CASSLVGTGSCKQYF. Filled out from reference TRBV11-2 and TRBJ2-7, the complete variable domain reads EAGVAQSPRYKIIEKRQSVAFWCNPISGHATLYWYQQILGQGPKLLIQFQNNGVVDDSQLPKDRFSAERLKGVDSTLKIQPAKLEDSAVYLCASSLVGTGSCKQYFGPGTRLTVT.

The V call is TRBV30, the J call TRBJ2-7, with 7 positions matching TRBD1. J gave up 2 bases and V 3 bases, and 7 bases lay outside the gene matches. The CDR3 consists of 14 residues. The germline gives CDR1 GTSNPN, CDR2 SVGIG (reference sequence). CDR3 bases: TGTGCCTGGAGCCCCGGGACAGACACCTACGAGCAGTACTTC. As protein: CAWSPGTDTYEQYF.

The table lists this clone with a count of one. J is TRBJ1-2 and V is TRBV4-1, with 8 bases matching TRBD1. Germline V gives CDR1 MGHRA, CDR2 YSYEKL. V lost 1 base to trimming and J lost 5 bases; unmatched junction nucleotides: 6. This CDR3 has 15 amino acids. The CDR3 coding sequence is TGCGCCAGCAGCCAAGTACAGGGGGGACATTATGGCTACACCTTC. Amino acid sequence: CASSQVQGGHYGYTF.

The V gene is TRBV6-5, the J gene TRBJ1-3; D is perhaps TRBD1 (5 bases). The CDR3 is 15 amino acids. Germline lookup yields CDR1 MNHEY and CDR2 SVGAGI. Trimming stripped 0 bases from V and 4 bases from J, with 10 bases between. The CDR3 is CASSYSGQGGNTIYF. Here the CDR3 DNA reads TGTGCCAGCAGTTACTCGGGCCAGGGCGGAAACACCATATATTTT.

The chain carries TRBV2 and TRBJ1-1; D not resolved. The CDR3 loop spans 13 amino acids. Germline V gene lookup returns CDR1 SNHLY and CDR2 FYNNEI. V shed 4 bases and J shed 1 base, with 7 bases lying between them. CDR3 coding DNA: TGTGCCAGCAGTGGGGCAGGGAACACTGAAGCTTTCTTT. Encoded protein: CASSGAGNTEAFF.

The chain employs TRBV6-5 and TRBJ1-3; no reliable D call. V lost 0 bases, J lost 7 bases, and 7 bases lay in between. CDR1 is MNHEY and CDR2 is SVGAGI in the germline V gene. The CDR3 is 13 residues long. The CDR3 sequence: CASSYSGGNTIYF. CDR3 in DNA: TGTGCCAGCAGTTACTCAGGCGGGAACACCATATATTTT.

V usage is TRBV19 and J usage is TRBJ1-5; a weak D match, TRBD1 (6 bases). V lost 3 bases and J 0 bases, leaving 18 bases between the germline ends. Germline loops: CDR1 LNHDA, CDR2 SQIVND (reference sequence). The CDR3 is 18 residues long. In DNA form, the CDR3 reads TGTGCCAGTAGTATTTCCAGGGGCAACCGATATAGCAATCAGCCCCAGCATTTT. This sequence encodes CASSISRGNRYSNQPQHF.

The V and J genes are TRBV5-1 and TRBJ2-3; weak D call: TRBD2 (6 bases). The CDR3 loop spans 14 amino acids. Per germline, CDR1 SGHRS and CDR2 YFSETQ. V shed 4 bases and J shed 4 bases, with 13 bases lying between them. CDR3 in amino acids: CASSPSGDADTQYF. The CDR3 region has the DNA TGCGCCAGCAGCCCCTCGGGAGACGCAGATACGCAGTATTTT. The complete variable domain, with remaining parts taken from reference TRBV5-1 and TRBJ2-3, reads KAGVTQTPRYLIKTRGQQVTLSCSPISGHRSVSWYQQTPGQGLQFLFEYFSETQRNKGNFPGRFSGRQFSNSRSEMNVSTLELGDSALYLCASSPSGDADTQYFGPGTRLTVL.

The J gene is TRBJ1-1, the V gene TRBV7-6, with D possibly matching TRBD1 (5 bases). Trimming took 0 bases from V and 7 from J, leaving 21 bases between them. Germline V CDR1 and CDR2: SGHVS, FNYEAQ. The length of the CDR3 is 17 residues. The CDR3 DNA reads TGTGCCAGCAGCTTAGCGATGAACCAGGGTCGGGTACATGAAGCTTTCTTT. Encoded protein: CASSLAMNQGRVHEAFF.

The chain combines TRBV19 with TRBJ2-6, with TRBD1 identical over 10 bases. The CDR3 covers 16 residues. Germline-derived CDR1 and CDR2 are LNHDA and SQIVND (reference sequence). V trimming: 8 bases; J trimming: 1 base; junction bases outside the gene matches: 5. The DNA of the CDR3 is TGTGCCAGTGGGGGACAGGGGACGTCTGGGGCCAACGTCCTGACTTTC. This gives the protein CASGGQGTSGANVLTF.

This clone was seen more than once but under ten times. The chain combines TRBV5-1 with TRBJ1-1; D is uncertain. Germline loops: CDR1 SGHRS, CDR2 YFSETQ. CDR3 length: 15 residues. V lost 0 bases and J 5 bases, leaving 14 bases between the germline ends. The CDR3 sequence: CASSLAEQRATEAFF. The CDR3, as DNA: TGCGCCAGCAGCTTGGCCGAACAGAGGGCGACTGAAGCTTTCTTT. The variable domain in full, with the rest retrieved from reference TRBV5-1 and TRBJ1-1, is KAGVTQTPRYLIKTRGQQVTLSCSPISGHRSVSWYQQTPGQGLQFLFEYFSETQRNKGNFPGRFSGRQFSNSRSEMNVSTLELGDSALYLCASSLAEQRATEAFFGQGTRLTVV.

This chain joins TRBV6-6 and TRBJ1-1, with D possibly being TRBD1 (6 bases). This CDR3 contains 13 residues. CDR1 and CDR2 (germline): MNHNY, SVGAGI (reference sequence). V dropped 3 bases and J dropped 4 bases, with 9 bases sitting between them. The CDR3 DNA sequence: TGTGCCAGCAGTTATGGGGGCGGCACTGAAGCTTTCTTT. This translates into CASSYGGGTEAFF.

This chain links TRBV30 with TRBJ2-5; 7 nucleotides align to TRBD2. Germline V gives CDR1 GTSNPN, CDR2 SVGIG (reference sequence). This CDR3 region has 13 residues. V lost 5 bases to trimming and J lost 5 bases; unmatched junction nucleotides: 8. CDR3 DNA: TGTGCCTGGGGAACAACTAGCGTGGAGACCCAGTACTTC. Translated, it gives CAWGTTSVETQYF.

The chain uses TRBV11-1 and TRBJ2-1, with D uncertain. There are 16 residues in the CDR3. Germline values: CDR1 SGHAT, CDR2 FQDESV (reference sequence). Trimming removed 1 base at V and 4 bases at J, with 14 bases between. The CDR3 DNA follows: TGTGCCAGCAGCTTAGGTTTACAGACCCTATACAATGAGCAGTTCTTC. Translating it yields CASSLGLQTLYNEQFF. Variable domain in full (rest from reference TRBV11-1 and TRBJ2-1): EAEVAQSPRYKITEKSQAVAFWCDPISGHATLYWYRQILGQGPELLVQFQDESVVDDSQLPKDRFSAERLKGVDSTLKIQPAELGDSAMYLCASSLGLQTLYNEQFFGPGTRLTVL.

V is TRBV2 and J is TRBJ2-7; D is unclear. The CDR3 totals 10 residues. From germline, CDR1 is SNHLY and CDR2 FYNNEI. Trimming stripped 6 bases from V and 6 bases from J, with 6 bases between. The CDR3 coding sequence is TGTGCCAGCAGAACTACCGAGCAGTACTTC. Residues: CASRTTEQYF. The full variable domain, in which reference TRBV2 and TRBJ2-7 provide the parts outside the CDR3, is EPEVTQTPSHQVTQMGQEVILRCVPISNHLYFYWYRQILGQKVEFLVSFYNNEISEKSEIFDDQFSVERPDGSNFTLKIRSTKLEDSAMYFCASRTTEQYFGPGTRLTVT.

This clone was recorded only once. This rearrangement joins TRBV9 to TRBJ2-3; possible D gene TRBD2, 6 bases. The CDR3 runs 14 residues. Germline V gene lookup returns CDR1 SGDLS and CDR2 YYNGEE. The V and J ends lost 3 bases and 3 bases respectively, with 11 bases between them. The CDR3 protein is CASSEEGGTDTQYF. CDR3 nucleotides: TGTGCCAGCAGCGAGGAGGGCGGGACAGATACGCAGTATTTT.

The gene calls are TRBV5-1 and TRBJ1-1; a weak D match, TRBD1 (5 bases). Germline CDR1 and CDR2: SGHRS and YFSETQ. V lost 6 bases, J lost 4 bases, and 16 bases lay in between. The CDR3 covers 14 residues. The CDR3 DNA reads TGCGCCAGCACGCAGACAGTTCTTGGCACTGAAGCTTTCTTT. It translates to CASTQTVLGTEAFF.

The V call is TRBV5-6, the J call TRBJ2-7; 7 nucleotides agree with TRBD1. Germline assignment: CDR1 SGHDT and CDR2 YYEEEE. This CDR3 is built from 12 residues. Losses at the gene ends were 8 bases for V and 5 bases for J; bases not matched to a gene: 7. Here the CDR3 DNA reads TGTGCCAGTCGACAGGGTAGCGACGAGCAGTACTTC. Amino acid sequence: CASRQGSDEQYF.

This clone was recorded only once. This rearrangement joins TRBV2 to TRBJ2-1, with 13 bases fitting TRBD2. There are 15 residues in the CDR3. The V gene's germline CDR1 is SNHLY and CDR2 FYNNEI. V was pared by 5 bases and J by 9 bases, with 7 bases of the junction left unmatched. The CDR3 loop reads CASSSTSGRWGEQFF. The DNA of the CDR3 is TGTGCCAGCAGTTCGACTAGCGGGAGGTGGGGTGAGCAGTTCTTC.

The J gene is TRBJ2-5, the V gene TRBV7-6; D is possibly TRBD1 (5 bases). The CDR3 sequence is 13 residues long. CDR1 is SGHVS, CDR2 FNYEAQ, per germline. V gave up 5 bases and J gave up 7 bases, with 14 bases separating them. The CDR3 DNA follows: TGTGCCAGCAGCCCCGACAGTAGTCGGACCCAGTACTTC. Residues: CASSPDSSRTQYF.

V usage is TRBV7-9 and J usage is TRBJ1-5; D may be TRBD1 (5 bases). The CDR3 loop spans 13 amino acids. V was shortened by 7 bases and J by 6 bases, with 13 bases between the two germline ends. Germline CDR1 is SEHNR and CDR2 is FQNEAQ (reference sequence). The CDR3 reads CASTTGDGQPQHF. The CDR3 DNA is TGTGCCAGCACTACGGGGGATGGTCAGCCCCAGCATTTT. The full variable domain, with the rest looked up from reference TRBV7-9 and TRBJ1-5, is DTGVSQNPRHKITKRGQNVTFRCDPISEHNRLYWYRQTLGQGPEFLTYFQNEAQLEKSRLLSDRFSAERPKGSFSTLEIQRTEQGDSAMYLCASTTGDGQPQHFGDGTRLSIL.

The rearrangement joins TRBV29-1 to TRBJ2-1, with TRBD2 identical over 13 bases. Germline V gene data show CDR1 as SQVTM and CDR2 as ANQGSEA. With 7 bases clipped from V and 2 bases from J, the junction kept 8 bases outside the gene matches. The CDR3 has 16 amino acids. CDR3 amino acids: CSASGLAGVAYNEQFF. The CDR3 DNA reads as TGCAGCGCTTCCGGACTAGCGGGAGTAGCCTACAATGAGCAGTTCTTC.

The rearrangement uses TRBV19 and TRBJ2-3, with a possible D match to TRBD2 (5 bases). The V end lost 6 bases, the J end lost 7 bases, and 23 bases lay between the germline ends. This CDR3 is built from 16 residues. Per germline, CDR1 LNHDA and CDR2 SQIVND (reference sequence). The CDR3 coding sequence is TGTGCCAGTAGCCCCGTGAGGGAGAGGGTCACGAATACGCAGTATTTT. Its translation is CASSPVRERVTNTQYF.

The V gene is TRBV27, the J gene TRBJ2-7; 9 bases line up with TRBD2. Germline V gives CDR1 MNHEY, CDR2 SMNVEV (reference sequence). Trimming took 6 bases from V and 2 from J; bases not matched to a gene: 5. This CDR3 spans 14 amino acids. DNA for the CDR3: TGTGCCAGCAGGGCGGCGGGAGGGACCTACGAGCAGTACTTC. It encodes CASRAAGGTYEQYF.

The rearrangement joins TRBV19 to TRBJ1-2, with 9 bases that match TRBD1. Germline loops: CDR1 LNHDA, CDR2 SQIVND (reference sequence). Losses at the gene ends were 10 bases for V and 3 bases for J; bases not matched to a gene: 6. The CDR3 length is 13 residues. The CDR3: CATRTGAYYGYTF. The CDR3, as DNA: TGTGCCACCAGGACAGGGGCTTACTATGGCTACACCTTC.

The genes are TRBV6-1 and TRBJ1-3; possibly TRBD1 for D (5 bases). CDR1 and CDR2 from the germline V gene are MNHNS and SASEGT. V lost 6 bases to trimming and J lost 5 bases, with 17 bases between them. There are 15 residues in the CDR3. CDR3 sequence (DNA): TGTGCCAGCAGCAACCTAGGGGCCAGCCGAAACACCATATATTTT. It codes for CASSNLGASRNTIYF.

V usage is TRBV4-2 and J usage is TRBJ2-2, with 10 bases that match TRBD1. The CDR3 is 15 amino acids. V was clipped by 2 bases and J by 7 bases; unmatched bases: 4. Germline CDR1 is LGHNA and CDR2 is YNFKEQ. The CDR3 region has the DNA TGTGCCAGCAGCCAACCCGGGACAGGGGTCGGGGAGCTGTTTTTT. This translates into CASSQPGTGVGELFF.

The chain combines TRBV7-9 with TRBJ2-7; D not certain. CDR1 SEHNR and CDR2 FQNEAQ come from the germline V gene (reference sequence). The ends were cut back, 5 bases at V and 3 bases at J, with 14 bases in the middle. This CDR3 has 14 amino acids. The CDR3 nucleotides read TGTGCCAGCAGCCTACGAGGCCTGGACTACGAGCAGTACTTC. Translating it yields CASSLRGLDYEQYF.

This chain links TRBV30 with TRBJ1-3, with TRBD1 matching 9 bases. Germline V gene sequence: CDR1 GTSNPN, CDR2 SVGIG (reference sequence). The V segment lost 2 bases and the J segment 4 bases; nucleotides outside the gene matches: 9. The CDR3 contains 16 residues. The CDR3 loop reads CAWSSGTGLSGNTIYF. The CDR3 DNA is TGTGCCTGGAGTTCCGGGACAGGGTTATCGGGAAACACCATATATTTT.

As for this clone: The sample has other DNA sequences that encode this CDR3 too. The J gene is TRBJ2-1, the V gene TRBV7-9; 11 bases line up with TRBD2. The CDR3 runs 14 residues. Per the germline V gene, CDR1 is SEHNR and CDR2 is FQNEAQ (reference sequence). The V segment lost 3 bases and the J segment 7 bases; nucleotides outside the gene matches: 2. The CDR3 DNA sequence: TGTGCCAGCAGCTTCCCTAGCGGGAGGAATGAGCAGTTCTTC. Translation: CASSFPSGRNEQFF.